One and the same sample provided the 22 T cell receptor beta chains below, sequenced in a study of control samples from healthy donors and cancer patients. Repertoires were generated with immunoSEQ multiplex PCR, while TCRdb's copy carries only in-frame clones and drops some. The table includes approximately 170,000 clones, just under 95% detected once. The specimen was blood. The receptors were sampled from an older woman in good health.

In its sample, this clone was seen a few times. The DNA of the CDR3 is TGTGCCAGCAGTGAAGCGGGGGCTGGGTCGGACTACAATGAGCAGTTCTTC. Translated: CASSEAGAGSDYNEQFF. The chain employs TRBV25-1 and TRBJ2-1; maybe TRBD2 (7 bases). Germline CDR1 reads MGHDK; CDR2 reads SYGVNS. CDR3 length: 17 residues. The V and J ends lost 2 bases and 3 bases respectively, with 17 bases between them.

The chain uses TRBV7-9 and TRBJ2-7, with a tentative D call TRBD2 (5 bases). This CDR3 is built from 15 residues. V lost 5 bases, J lost 0 bases, and 14 bases lay in between. CDR1 and CDR2 (germline): SEHNR, FQNEAQ (reference sequence). CDR3: CASSPWRSSSYEQYF. CDR3 sequence (DNA): TGTGCCAGCAGCCCCTGGAGGTCGAGCTCCTACGAGCAGTACTTC. The full variable domain, with the rest looked up from reference TRBV7-9 and TRBJ2-7, is DTGVSQNPRHKITKRGQNVTFRCDPISEHNRLYWYRQTLGQGPEFLTYFQNEAQLEKSRLLSDRFSAERPKGSFSTLEIQRTEQGDSAMYLCASSPWRSSSYEQYFGPGTRLTVT.

This chain connects TRBV11-1 to TRBJ1-4; 9 positions match TRBD1. The ends lost 5 bases at V and 11 bases at J; junction bases unmatched: 9. Germline values: CDR1 SGHAT, CDR2 FQDESV (reference sequence). The CDR3 contains 14 residues. Here the CDR3 DNA reads TGTGCCAGCAGCCAACAGACCGGGACAGGGAAACTGTTTTTT. Translation gives CASSQQTGTGKLFF.

V is TRBV5-1 and J is TRBJ2-3; TRBD2 agrees at 11 bases. Germline CDR1 reads SGHRS; CDR2 reads YFSETQ. V lost 1 base to trimming and J lost 0 bases; unmatched junction nucleotides: 4. This CDR3 has 17 residues. CDR3 loop: CASSLWGLAASTDTQYF. CDR3 sequence (DNA): TGCGCCAGCAGCTTGTGGGGACTAGCGGCTAGCACAGATACGCAGTATTTT.

The V gene is TRBV5-6, the J gene TRBJ2-7; D is ambiguous. CDR3 length: 12 residues. CDR1 is SGHDT and CDR2 is YYEEEE in the germline V gene. Trimming left V 0 bases short and J 5 bases short, with 6 bases between. DNA for the CDR3: TGTGCCAGCAGCTTGGACCGTGACGAGCAGTACTTC. As protein: CASSLDRDEQYF.

The V gene is TRBV7-8, the J gene TRBJ2-1; D uncertain. This CDR3 comprises 14 residues. Germline V gene sequence: CDR1 SGHVS, CDR2 FQNEAQ. V was pared by 1 base and J by 6 bases, with 10 bases between. The CDR3 sequence is CASSLVVQFNEQFF. For the CDR3, the DNA is TGTGCCAGCAGCTTAGTCGTACAGTTCAATGAGCAGTTCTTC. Full variable domain (remainder filled in from reference TRBV7-8 and TRBJ2-1): GAGVSQSPRYKVAKRGQDVALRCDPISGHVSLFWYQQALGQGPEFLTYFQNEAQLDKSGLPSDRFFAERPEGSVSTLKIQRTQQEDSAVYLCASSLVVQFNEQFFGPGTRLTVL.

The chain recombines TRBV6-2 or TRBV6-3 with TRBJ2-3, with a tentative D call TRBD1 (6 bases). The CDR3 is 16 amino acids. Between the trimmed V and J ends, which lost 0 bases and 2 bases, there was a span of 12 bases. The germline gives CDR1 MNHEY, CDR2 SVGEGT. The CDR3 is CASSYSRQAFTDTQYF. CDR3 in DNA: TGTGCCAGCAGTTACTCGAGACAGGCGTTCACAGATACGCAGTATTTT.

The chain recombines TRBV12-3 or TRBV12-4 with TRBJ1-5; no definite D call. V gave up 5 bases and J gave up 8 bases, with 7 bases separating them. There are 11 residues in the CDR3. The CDR3 nucleotides read TGTGCCAGCAGTCCAATAGAGCCCCAGCATTTT. The encoded protein is CASSPIEPQHF.

The chain is built from TRBV5-6 and TRBJ1-1, with D perhaps TRBD1 (5 bases). The CDR3 loop spans 16 amino acids. V was trimmed by 5 bases and J by 1 base, leaving 18 bases between them. CDR1 SGHDT and CDR2 YYEEEE come from the germline V gene. For the CDR3, the DNA is TGTGCCAGCAGTCAGAGGTCGGGGGGAAAGAACACTGAAGCTTTCTTT. Translated: CASSQRSGGKNTEAFF.

The chain links TRBV7-2 to TRBJ2-6, with D uncertain. The CDR3 has 14 amino acids. In germline, CDR1 is SGHTA, CDR2 FQGNSA. V was trimmed by 1 base and J by 4 bases, leaving 5 bases between them. The CDR3 loop is CASSLGIGANVLTF. CDR3 DNA: TGTGCCAGCAGCTTAGGGATCGGGGCCAACGTCCTGACTTTC.

The J gene is TRBJ2-2, the V gene TRBV2; 9 positions match TRBD1. The CDR3 spans 14 residues. The junction had 1 base not matched to a gene; V was cut back by 4 bases and J by 4 bases. Germline CDR1 SNHLY, CDR2 FYNNEI. CDR3 sequence reads: CASSGQGGTGELFF. CDR3 nucleotide sequence: TGTGCCAGCAGTGGACAGGGGGGCACCGGGGAGCTGTTTTTT.

Only a few counts were recorded for this clone. The J gene is TRBJ1-1, the V gene TRBV15, with a weak D call TRBD1 (5 bases). This CDR3 contains 14 residues. CDR1 LNHNV and CDR2 YYDKDF come from the germline V gene (reference sequence). V lost 5 bases to trimming and J lost 0 bases, with 10 bases between them. Here the CDR3 reads CATSRRDLNTEAFF. The DNA for the CDR3 is TGTGCCACCAGCCGTAGGGACCTGAACACTGAAGCTTTCTTT.

DNA of the CDR3: TGTGCCAGCAGCTTAGGCCAGGTCTATGGCTACACCTTC. Its protein product is CASSLGQVYGYTF. The V call is TRBV7-9, the J call TRBJ1-2; D unresolved. The CDR3 is 13 residues long. Germline assignment: CDR1 SEHNR and CDR2 FQNEAQ (reference sequence). The V and J ends lost 1 base and 4 bases respectively, with 7 bases between them.

J is TRBJ1-4 and V is TRBV5-1, with 9 bases identical to TRBD1. The CDR3 is 16 amino acids. Unmatched junction bases numbered 8, after V lost 3 bases and J lost 5 bases. From germline, CDR1 is SGHRS and CDR2 YFSETQ. CDR3 bases: TGCGCCAGCAGCTCACAGGGGGCTGCCCTAAATGAAAAACTGTTTTTT. This gives the protein CASSSQGAALNEKLFF.

CDR3 protein: CASSPGPLNTEAFF. CDR3 bases: TGTGCCAGCAGCCCCGGACCGCTGAACACTGAAGCTTTCTTT. The rearrangement uses TRBV4-2 and TRBJ1-1; no reliable D call. The germline gives CDR1 LGHNA, CDR2 YNFKEQ. The CDR3 has 14 amino acids. V was pared by 4 bases and J by 0 bases, with 9 bases between.

The gene calls are TRBV7-2 and TRBJ1-2; D remains ambiguous. CDR3 length: 12 amino acids. Germline V gene lookup returns CDR1 SGHTA and CDR2 FQGNSA. V shed 2 bases and J shed 7 bases, with 8 bases lying between them. DNA of the CDR3: TGTGCCAGCAGCTTATCCGCTTTTGGCTACACCTTC. It yields the protein CASSLSAFGYTF.

The genes are TRBV19 and TRBJ1-1; tentative D call: TRBD1 (5 bases). The CDR3 is 14 residues long. Trimming took 6 bases from V and 5 from J, leaving 16 bases between them. Germline V lookup: CDR1 LNHDA, CDR2 SQIVND (reference sequence). The CDR3 DNA reads as TGTGCCAGTAGCCAAGGTCGGGGGAGAACTGAAGCTTTCTTT. This encodes CASSQGRGRTEAFF.

V usage is TRBV25-1 and J usage is TRBJ2-3; 12 bases align to TRBD1. Unmatched junction bases numbered 4, after V lost 4 bases and J lost 5 bases. The CDR3 loop spans 15 amino acids. Germline V gene data show CDR1 as MGHDK and CDR2 as SYGVNS. The CDR3 DNA is TGTGCCAGCAGTGGAGGGACAGGGGGCTTAGATACGCAGTATTTT. This codes for CASSGGTGGLDTQYF.

The genes are TRBV7-2 and TRBJ2-1; a weak D match, TRBD1 (6 bases). The length of the CDR3 is 15 residues. Germline lookup yields CDR1 SGHTA and CDR2 FQGNSA. Deletions cut 5 bases from V and 4 bases from J, with 15 bases between. CDR3 region: CASSEGGDLYNEQFF. In nucleotides, the CDR3 is TGTGCCAGCAGCGAAGGGGGTGATCTATACAATGAGCAGTTCTTC.

As concerns this clone: The sample contains more than one DNA sequence encoding this CDR3. The rearrangement uses TRBV7-2 and TRBJ1-1; D is ambiguous. The CDR3 has 14 residues. CDR1 is SGHTA and CDR2 is FQGNSA in the germline V gene. V lost 1 base and J 1 base, leaving 7 bases between the germline ends. The chain's CDR3 is CASSLGRQNTEAFF. As DNA, the CDR3 is TGTGCCAGCAGCTTAGGCCGGCAGAACACTGAAGCTTTCTTT.

J is TRBJ2-3 and V is TRBV7-9; no reliable D call. CDR1 is SEHNR and CDR2 is FQNEAQ in the germline V gene (reference sequence). This CDR3 has 14 residues. Trimming stripped 4 bases from V and 6 bases from J, with 14 bases between. The CDR3 sequence is CASSYDYRFDTQYF. The CDR3 coding sequence is TGTGCCAGCAGCTACGATTATAGATTCGATACGCAGTATTTT.

This chain joins TRBV6-2 or TRBV6-3 and TRBJ2-2, with 8 bases lining up with TRBD2. Losses at the gene ends were 5 bases for V and 2 bases for J; bases not matched to a gene: 10. This CDR3 comprises 17 residues. In germline, CDR1 is MNHEY, CDR2 SVGEGT. The CDR3 sequence: CASSPQTGGENTGELFF. The DNA for the CDR3 is TGTGCCAGCAGTCCACAAACGGGGGGGGAAAACACCGGGGAGCTGTTTTTT.